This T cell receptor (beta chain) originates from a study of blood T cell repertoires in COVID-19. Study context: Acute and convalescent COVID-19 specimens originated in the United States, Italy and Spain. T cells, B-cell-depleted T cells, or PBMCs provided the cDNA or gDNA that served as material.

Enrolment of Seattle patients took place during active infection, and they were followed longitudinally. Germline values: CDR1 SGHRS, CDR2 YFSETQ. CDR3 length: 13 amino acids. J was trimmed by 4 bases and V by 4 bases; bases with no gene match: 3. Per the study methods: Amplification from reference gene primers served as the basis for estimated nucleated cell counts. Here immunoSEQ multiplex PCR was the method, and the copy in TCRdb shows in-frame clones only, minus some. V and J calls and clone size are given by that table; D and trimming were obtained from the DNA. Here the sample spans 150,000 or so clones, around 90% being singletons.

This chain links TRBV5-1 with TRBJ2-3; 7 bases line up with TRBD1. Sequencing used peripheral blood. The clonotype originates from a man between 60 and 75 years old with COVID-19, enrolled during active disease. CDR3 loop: CASSGDSSDTQYF. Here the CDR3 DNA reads TGCGCCAGCAGCGGGGACAGTTCAGATACGCAGTATTTT.